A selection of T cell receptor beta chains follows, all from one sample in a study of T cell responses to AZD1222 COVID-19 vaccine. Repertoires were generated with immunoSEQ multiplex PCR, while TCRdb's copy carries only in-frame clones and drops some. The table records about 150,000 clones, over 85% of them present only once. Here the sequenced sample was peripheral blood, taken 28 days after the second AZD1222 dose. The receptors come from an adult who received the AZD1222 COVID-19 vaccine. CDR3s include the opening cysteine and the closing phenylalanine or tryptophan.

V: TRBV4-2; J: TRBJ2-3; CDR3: CASSRGEGTDTQYF
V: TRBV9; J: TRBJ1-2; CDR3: CASSAGQTGDGTGKYGYTF
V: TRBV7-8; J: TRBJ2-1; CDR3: CASSSVRLSYNEQFF
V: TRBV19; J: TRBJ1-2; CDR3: CASNQGAHGYTF
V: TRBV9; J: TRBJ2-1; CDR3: CASSAQRGYYNEQFF
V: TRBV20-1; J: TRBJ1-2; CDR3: CSAGQGASTF
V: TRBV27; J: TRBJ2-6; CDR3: CASRTSGANVLTF
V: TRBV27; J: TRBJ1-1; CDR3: CASSLGARLEAFF
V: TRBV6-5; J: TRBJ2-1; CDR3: CASSLTSGAWSNEQFF
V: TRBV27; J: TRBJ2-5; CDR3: CASKWGGLGRQETQYF
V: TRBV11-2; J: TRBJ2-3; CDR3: CASSWDSGGGTDTQYF
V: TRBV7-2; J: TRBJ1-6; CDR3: CASGENSYNSPLHF
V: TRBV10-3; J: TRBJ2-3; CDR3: CAISDRAYPTDTQYF
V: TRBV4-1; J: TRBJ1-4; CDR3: CASSQVARVYTNEKLFF
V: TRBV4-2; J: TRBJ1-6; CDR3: CASSPHSTGTGVNSPLHF
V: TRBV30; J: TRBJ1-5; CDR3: CAWSLGNSQPQHF
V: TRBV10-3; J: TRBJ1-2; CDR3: CAIAFRPLHGYTF
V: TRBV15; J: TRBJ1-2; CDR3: CATSRAQPSYGYTF
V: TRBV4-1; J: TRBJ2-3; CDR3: CASSPTRGGVSDTQYF
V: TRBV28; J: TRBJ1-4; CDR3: CASGDGFKLFF
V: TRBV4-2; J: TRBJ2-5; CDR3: CASSHRDTDQETQYF
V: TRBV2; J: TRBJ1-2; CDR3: CASAEESRGYGYTF
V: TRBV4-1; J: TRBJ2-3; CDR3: CASSLPGGNTQYF
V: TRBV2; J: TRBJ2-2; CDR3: CASSVDGTNTGELFF
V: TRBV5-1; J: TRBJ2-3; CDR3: CASSLGLVEGDTQYF
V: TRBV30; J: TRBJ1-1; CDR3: CAWTSWGARAEAFF
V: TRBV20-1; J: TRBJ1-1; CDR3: CSASNGWGLNTEAFF
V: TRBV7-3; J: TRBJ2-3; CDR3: CASSSEGDPRDTQYF
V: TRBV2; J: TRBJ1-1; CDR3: CASSTTGATEAFF
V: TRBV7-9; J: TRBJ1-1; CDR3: CASTRGLTEAFF
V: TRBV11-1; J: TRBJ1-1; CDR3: CASSFPKGAPNTEAFF
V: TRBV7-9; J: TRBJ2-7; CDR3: CASSLSGDYEQYF
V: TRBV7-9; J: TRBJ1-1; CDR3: CASSLPGGMNTEAFF
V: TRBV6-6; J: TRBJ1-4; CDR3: CAGRDGINEKLFF
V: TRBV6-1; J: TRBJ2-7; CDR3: CASSEGQGGSYEQYF
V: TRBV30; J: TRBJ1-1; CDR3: CAWGNDIKAFF
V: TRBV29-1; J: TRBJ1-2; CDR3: CSVGQGYYGYTF
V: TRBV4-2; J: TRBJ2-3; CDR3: CASSQAQDTQYF
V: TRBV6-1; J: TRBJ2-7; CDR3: CASSEAREQYF
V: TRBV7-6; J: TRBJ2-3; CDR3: CASSGITDTQYF
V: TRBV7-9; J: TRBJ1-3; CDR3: CASSNRDTGGNTIYF
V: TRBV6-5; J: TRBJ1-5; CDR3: CASRKGGTGRQPQHF
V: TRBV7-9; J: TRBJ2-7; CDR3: CASSPGTGVAEQYF
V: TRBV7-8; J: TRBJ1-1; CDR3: CASSYRGAEAFF
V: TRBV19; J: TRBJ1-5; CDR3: CASTTGQGASQPQHF
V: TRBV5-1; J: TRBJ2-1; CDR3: CASSLQASSYNEQFF
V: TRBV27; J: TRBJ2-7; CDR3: CASSVLYQGSEQYF
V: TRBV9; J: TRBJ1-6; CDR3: CASSPTSSPLHF